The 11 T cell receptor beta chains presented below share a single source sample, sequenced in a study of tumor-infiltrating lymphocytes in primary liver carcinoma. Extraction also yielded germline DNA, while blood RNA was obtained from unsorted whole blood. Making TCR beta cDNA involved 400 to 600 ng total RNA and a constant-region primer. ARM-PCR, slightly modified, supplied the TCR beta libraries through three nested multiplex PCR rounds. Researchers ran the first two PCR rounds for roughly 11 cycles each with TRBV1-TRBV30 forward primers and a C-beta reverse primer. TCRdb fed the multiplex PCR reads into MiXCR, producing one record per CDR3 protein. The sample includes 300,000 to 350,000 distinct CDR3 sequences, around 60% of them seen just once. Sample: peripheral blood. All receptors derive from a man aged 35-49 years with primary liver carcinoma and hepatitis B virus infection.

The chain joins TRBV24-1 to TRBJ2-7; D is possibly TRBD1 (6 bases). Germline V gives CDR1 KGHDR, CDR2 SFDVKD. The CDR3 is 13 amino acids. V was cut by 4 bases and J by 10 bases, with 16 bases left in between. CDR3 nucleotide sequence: TGTGCCACCAGTGAAGCCTTGGGGGCAGAACAGTACTTC. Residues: CATSEALGAEQYF.

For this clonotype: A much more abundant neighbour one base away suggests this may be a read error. This CDR3 reads CDIWPGLASDTQYF. Here the CDR3 DNA reads TGTGACATCTGGCCTGGACTAGCAAGTGATACGCAGTATTTT. The chain is built from TRBV10-3 and TRBJ2-3, with 8 nucleotides matching TRBD2. Per germline, CDR1 ENHRY and CDR2 SYGVKD. This CDR3 has 14 residues.

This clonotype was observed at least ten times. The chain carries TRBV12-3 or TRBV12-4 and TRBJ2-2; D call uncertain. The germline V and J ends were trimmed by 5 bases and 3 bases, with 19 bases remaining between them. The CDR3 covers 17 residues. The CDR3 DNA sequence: TGTGCCAGCAGTCCAATTGGACGCAGAAGGCACACCGGGGAGCTGTTTTTT. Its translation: CASSPIGRRRHTGELFF.

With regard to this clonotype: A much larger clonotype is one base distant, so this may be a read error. The CDR3 reads CASTPSGVVEQFF. The CDR3 nucleotides read TGTGCCAGCACCCCCTCCGGGGTAGTTGAGCAGTTCTTC. V and J are TRBV6-1 and TRBJ2-1; D might be TRBD2 (5 bases). Germline V gene data show CDR1 as MNHNS and CDR2 as SASEGT. Trimming shortened V by 7 bases and J by 9 bases, and 16 bases separated the two germline ends. The CDR3 covers 13 residues.

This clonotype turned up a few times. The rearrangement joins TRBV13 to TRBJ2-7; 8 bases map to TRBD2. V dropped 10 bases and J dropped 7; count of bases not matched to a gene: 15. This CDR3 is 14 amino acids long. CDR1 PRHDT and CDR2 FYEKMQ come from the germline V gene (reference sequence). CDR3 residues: CATKAGISGIEQYF. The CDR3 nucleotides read TGTGCCACCAAGGCCGGTATTAGCGGGATTGAGCAGTACTTC.

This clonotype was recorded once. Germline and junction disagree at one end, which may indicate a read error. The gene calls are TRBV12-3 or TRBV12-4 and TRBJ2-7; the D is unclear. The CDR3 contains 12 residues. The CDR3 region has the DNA TGTGCCAGCAGTCCTGATTCCTACGAGCAACACTTC. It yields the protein CASSPDSYEQHF.

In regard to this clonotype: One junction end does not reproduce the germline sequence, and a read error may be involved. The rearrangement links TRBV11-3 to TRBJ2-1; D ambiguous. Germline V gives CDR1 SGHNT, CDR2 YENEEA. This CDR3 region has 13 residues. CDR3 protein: CACSLDVPTEQFF. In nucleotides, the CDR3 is TGTGCCTGCAGCTTAGATGTCCCGACTGAGCAGTTCTTC.

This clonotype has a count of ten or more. The CDR3 region has the DNA TGTGCCAGCACCCCGATCGGGGACACTGAAGCTTTCTTT. Its protein is CASTPIGDTEAFF. V usage is TRBV6-6 and J usage is TRBJ1-1; D is ambiguous. The CDR3 length is 13 residues. Germline V gene lookup returns CDR1 MNHNY and CDR2 SVGAGI (reference sequence). V was clipped by 7 bases and J by 3 bases, with 12 bases between them.

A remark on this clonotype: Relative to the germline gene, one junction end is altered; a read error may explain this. The CDR3 nucleotides read TGCGCCTGCAGCTTGGCTAGCGGGGGTCGAGATACGCAGTATTTT. Translated: CACSLASGGRDTQYF. The chain links TRBV5-1 to TRBJ2-3; TRBD2 aligns across 10 bases. Germline CDR1 SGHRS, CDR2 YFSETQ. This CDR3 region has 15 residues. The whole variable domain, remainder taken from reference TRBV5-1 and TRBJ2-3, is KAGVTQTPRYLIKTRGQQVTLSCSPISGHRSVSWYQQTPGQGLQFLFEYFSETQRNKGNFPGRFSGRQFSNSRSEMNVSTLELGDSALYLCACSLASGGRDTQYFGPGTRLTVL.

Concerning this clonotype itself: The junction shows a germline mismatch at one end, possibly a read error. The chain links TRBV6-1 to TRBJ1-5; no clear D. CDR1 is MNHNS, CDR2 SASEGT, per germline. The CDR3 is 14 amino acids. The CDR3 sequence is CARSELGRDQPQHF. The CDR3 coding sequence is TGTGCCAGGAGTGAATTGGGTCGAGATCAGCCCCAGCATTTT.

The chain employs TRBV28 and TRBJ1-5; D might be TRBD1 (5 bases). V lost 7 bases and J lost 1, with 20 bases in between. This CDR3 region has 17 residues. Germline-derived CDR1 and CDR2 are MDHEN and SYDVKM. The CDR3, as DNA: TGTGCCAGCAACTCCCTCGAAAGGGGTGAAAGCAATCAGCCCCAGCATTTT. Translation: CASNSLERGESNQPQHF.